Reported below is one TCR beta chain. The data were taken from a study of blood T cell repertoires in COVID-19. Study as a whole: Researchers got acute and convalescent COVID-19 samples from the United States, Italy and Spain. Sources were T cells, B-cell-depleted T cells, or PBMCs; the material itself was cDNA or gDNA.

Generated by immunoSEQ multiplex PCR, the TCRdb table keeps only in-frame clones and is missing some. The data show about 200,000 clones, roughly 90% seen once. Trimming left V 4 bases short and J 0 bases short, with 12 bases between. The germline gives CDR1 SEHNR, CDR2 FQNEAQ (reference sequence). The CDR3 consists of 16 residues. The chain is built from TRBV7-9 and TRBJ1-4, with D unclear. Input material: PBMCs or T cells enriched from blood (not recorded which). The clonotype originates from a woman aged 18-29 years who had recovered from COVID-19. This CDR3 is CASSSGFSATNEKLFF. The CDR3 DNA reads TGTGCCAGCAGCTCAGGCTTTTCTGCAACTAATGAAAAACTGTTTTTT.